A single sample gave rise to the 32 T cell receptor beta chains below, sequenced in a study of beta chain features in type 1 diabetes. Findings and caveats of the study: Moderately but significantly shorter TCRB CDR3s were found in Type 1 diabetes patients in all four CD4+ subsets.

The sequenced template was cDNA made from the entire isolated RNA. Sequencing used immunoSEQ multiplex PCR; TCRdb keeps in-frame clones, though not all of them. The sample holds a few hundred thousand clones, approximately 15% seen once. These receptors have no identified antigens. The sample taken for sequencing was naive CD4+ T cells from blood. These receptors were obtained from a woman aged 18 to 35 with type 1 diabetes.

The genes are TRBV6-1 and TRBJ2-3, with D possibly matching TRBD2 (5 bases). This CDR3 comprises 15 residues. The V and J ends lost 1 base and 2 bases respectively, with 10 bases between them. Germline assignment: CDR1 MNHNS and CDR2 SASEGT. The CDR3 DNA reads as TGTGCCAGCAGTGAAGGGGGAGCGGCCACAGATACGCAGTATTTT. Protein: CASSEGGAATDTQYF.

The V and J genes are TRBV7-9 and TRBJ2-3; 12 bases are shared with TRBD2. CDR3 length equals 16 residues. The ends lost 5 bases at V and 5 bases at J; junction bases unmatched: 8. Germline-derived CDR1 and CDR2 are SEHNR and FQNEAQ (reference sequence). The CDR3 coding sequence is TGTGCCAGCAGCCAGGGACTAGCGGGTTACGGAGATACGCAGTATTTT. Amino acid sequence: CASSQGLAGYGDTQYF.

The chain combines TRBV30 with TRBJ2-7; D unclear. CDR3 length equals 15 residues. Germline V gene data show CDR1 as GTSNPN and CDR2 as SVGIG (reference sequence). Trimming left V 0 bases short and J 4 bases short, with 16 bases between. This chain's CDR3 is CAWSVFFSAAYEQYF. For the CDR3, the DNA is TGTGCCTGGAGTGTATTCTTCTCTGCGGCGTACGAGCAGTACTTC.

This clone was observed a few times. The rearrangement joins TRBV4-3 to TRBJ2-3; D is undetermined. This CDR3 region has 14 residues. V lost 4 bases to trimming and J lost 5 bases, with 13 bases between them. From germline, CDR1 is LGHNA and CDR2 YSLEER. The CDR3 DNA is TGCGCCAGCAGCCTCGATCCAAGAGGAGATACGCAGTATTTT. It codes for CASSLDPRGDTQYF.

The J gene is TRBJ2-3, the V gene TRBV20-1; weak D call: TRBD2 (5 bases). With 5 bases removed from V and 3 bases from J, the gap between germline ends came to 6 bases. Germline V gene data show CDR1 as DFQATT and CDR2 as SNEGSKA (reference sequence). The CDR3 has 11 amino acids. The CDR3 sequence: CSARGTDTQYF. The CDR3 nucleotides are TGCAGTGCTCGGGGAACAGATACGCAGTATTTT.

This clone was picked up a small number of times. The rearrangement links TRBV2 to TRBJ2-3; D gene unclear. The germline V gene has CDR1 SNHLY and CDR2 FYNNEI. Trimming pared 4 bases from V and 4 bases from J, leaving 15 bases between. The CDR3 has 15 amino acids. The CDR3 loop is CASSAWLVVADTQYF. CDR3 bases: TGTGCCAGCAGTGCTTGGCTAGTAGTGGCAGATACGCAGTATTTT.

The chain uses TRBV28 and TRBJ2-3; D may be TRBD1 (5 bases). CDR3 size: 13 residues. CDR1 and CDR2 (germline): MDHEN, SYDVKM. V lost 7 bases and J lost 5, with 13 bases in between. The CDR3 is CASMRQGGDTQYF. CDR3 DNA: TGTGCCAGCATGAGGCAGGGCGGAGATACGCAGTATTTT.

This chain links TRBV9 with TRBJ2-2; tentatively, D is TRBD1 (7 bases). CDR3 length: 16 amino acids. The V and J ends lost 4 bases and 3 bases respectively, with 16 bases between them. Germline V lookup: CDR1 SGDLS, CDR2 YYNGEE. The CDR3 spells CASSTQGGRYTGELFF. The CDR3, as DNA: TGTGCCAGCAGCACCCAGGGGGGACGATACACCGGGGAGCTGTTTTTT. Based on the CDR3 plus reference TRBV9 and TRBJ2-2, the full variable domain is DSGVTQTPKHLITATGQRVTLRCSPRSGDLSVYWYQQSLDQGLQFLIQYYNGEERAKGNILERFSAQQFPDLHSELNLSSLELGDSALYFCASSTQGGRYTGELFFGEGSRLTVL.

The chain uses TRBV6-6 and TRBJ2-1, with 7 bases lining up with TRBD1. V lost 0 bases to trimming and J lost 10 bases; unmatched junction nucleotides: 3. In germline, CDR1 is MNHNY, CDR2 SVGAGI (reference sequence). The CDR3 runs 13 residues. The CDR3 coding sequence is TGTGCCAGCAGTTACTCGGGGACAGACGAGCAGTTCTTC. This codes for CASSYSGTDEQFF.

This clone was counted between two and nine times. The rearrangement uses TRBV14 and TRBJ1-2, with D uncertain. The V end lost 4 bases, the J end lost 2 bases, and 8 bases lay between the germline ends. CDR1 is SGHDN, CDR2 FVKESK, per germline. This CDR3 is built from 13 residues. DNA for the CDR3: TGTGCCAGCAGCCGAACAGAGAACTATGGCTACACCTTC. Its protein is CASSRTENYGYTF.

The rearrangement joins TRBV11-2 to TRBJ1-1, with TRBD1 matching 7 bases. Germline loops: CDR1 SGHAT, CDR2 FQNNGV. This CDR3 is 15 amino acids long. V was pared by 8 bases and J by 1 base, with 10 bases of the junction left unmatched. This CDR3 is CASGRLTGRNTEAFF. CDR3 coding DNA: TGTGCCAGCGGCAGGCTGACAGGGAGGAACACTGAAGCTTTCTTT.

This clone showed up just a few times. V usage is TRBV18 and J usage is TRBJ1-1; no clear D. Germline V CDR1 and CDR2: KGHSH, LQKENI. CDR3 length: 17 residues. Trimming pared 0 bases from V and 1 base from J, leaving 15 bases between. DNA of the CDR3: TGTGCCAGCTCACCACCTGCCCAAATACACAGGAACACTGAAGCTTTCTTT. It specifies CASSPPAQIHRNTEAFF.

This clone was recorded a few times. V gene TRBV10-2 combines with J gene TRBJ2-3; D unclear. Between the trimmed V and J ends, which lost 3 bases and 3 bases, there was a span of 7 bases. The germline gives CDR1 WSHSY, CDR2 SAAADI. The CDR3 is made up of 13 amino acids. In nucleotides, the CDR3 is TGCGCCAGCAGTGATGGAGCGACAGATACGCAGTATTTT. Protein product: CASSDGATDTQYF.

This clone has only a few counts. This chain links TRBV18 with TRBJ2-7; D not resolved. The CDR3 loop spans 13 amino acids. V lost 5 bases, J lost 3 bases, and 11 bases lay in between. Looked up from germline, CDR1 is KGHSH and CDR2 is LQKENI. The CDR3 sequence: CASSFDRHYEQYV. The CDR3 coding sequence is TGTGCCAGCTCATTCGACCGTCACTACGAGCAGTACGTC.

In this sample, this clone turned up a few times. This sequence joins TRBV30 and TRBJ2-7; 8 positions agree with TRBD2. V lost 0 bases, J lost 3 bases, and 16 bases stayed unmatched. CDR1 and CDR2 (germline): GTSNPN, SVGIG (reference sequence). The CDR3 has 18 amino acids. The CDR3 region is CAWSVLFEGGTSLYEQYF. CDR3 coding DNA: TGTGCCTGGAGTGTACTTTTTGAGGGGGGGACTAGTCTCTACGAGCAGTACTTC. The full variable domain, rest sourced from reference TRBV30 and TRBJ2-7, is SQTIHQWPATLVQPVGSPLSLECTVEGTSNPNLYWYRQAAGRGLQLLFYSVGIGQISSEVPQNLSASRPQDRQFILSSKKLLLSDSGFYLCAWSVLFEGGTSLYEQYFGPGTRLTVT.

This clone occurred a few times. The chain has TRBV18 and TRBJ1-1; TRBD1 matches 7 bases. Unmatched junction bases numbered 6, after V lost 1 base and J lost 4 bases. Per the germline V gene, CDR1 is KGHSH and CDR2 is LQKENI. This CDR3 is built from 15 residues. The CDR3 sequence is CASSPQGAWGTEAFF. The CDR3, as DNA: TGTGCCAGCTCACCACAGGGGGCCTGGGGCACTGAAGCTTTCTTT.

This clone has just a few counts. The rearrangement links TRBV7-9 to TRBJ1-1; 8 nucleotides match TRBD1. The ends lost 5 bases at V and 5 bases at J; junction bases unmatched: 4. In germline, CDR1 is SEHNR, CDR2 FQNEAQ (reference sequence). This CDR3 comprises 13 residues. The CDR3 spells CASSPGGLTEAFF. CDR3 in DNA: TGTGCCAGCAGCCCAGGGGGCTTGACTGAAGCTTTCTTT.

This clone showed up just a few times. The genes are TRBV30 and TRBJ2-3; TRBD2 might be the D (5 bases). This CDR3 region has 10 residues. The germline V gene has CDR1 GTSNPN and CDR2 SVGIG (reference sequence). V shed 8 bases and J shed 4 bases, with 7 bases lying between them. The CDR3 bases are TGTGCCCGGGGAGCAGATACGCAGTATTTT. This codes for CARGADTQYF.

In this sample, this clone turned up a few times. The rearrangement joins TRBV10-3 to TRBJ2-5; D is uncertain. Germline V gene data show CDR1 as ENHRY and CDR2 as SYGVKD. This CDR3 has 14 residues. Trimming pared 6 bases from V and 2 bases from J, leaving 13 bases between. This CDR3 reads CAIRGSRFQETQYF. CDR3 in DNA: TGTGCCATCAGGGGTAGCCGCTTTCAAGAGACCCAGTACTTC.

The J gene is TRBJ2-1, the V gene TRBV7-3; 14 bases line up with TRBD2. CDR1 and CDR2 from the germline V gene are SGHTA and FQGTGA. The CDR3 spans 18 residues. The V gene end was trimmed by 4 bases and the J gene end by 7 bases; junction bases not matched to a gene: 12. The CDR3 bases are TGTGCCAGCAGCTCGGGACTAGCGGGAGCATCAGTCATAAATGAGCAGTTCTTC. Translated, it gives CASSSGLAGASVINEQFF. The variable domain in full, completed from reference TRBV7-3 and TRBJ2-1, reads GAGVSQTPSNKVTEKGKYVELRCDPISGHTALYWYRQSLGQGPEFLIYFQGTGAADDSGLPNDRFFAVRPEGSVSTLKIQRTERGDSAVYLCASSSGLAGASVINEQFFGPGTRLTVL.

V usage is TRBV4-1 and J usage is TRBJ1-1; D is uncertain. CDR3 length: 17 residues. Germline CDR1 reads MGHRA; CDR2 reads YSYEKL. Trimming stripped 0 bases from V and 2 bases from J, with 16 bases between. The CDR3 loop is CASSQDGIRGHNTEAFF. The CDR3 coding sequence is TGCGCCAGCAGCCAAGACGGGATTCGTGGCCATAACACTGAAGCTTTCTTT.

The V and J genes are TRBV5-1 and TRBJ1-5, with 7 bases lining up with TRBD1. The CDR3 runs to 15 residues. V was clipped by 1 base and J by 3 bases; unmatched bases: 4. Germline values: CDR1 SGHRS, CDR2 YFSETQ. CDR3: CASSLTGADNQPQHF. The CDR3 nucleotides are TGCGCCAGCAGCTTGACAGGGGCCGACAATCAGCCCCAGCATTTT. Full variable domain (outside the CDR3, taken from reference TRBV5-1 and TRBJ1-5): KAGVTQTPRYLIKTRGQQVTLSCSPISGHRSVSWYQQTPGQGLQFLFEYFSETQRNKGNFPGRFSGRQFSNSRSEMNVSTLELGDSALYLCASSLTGADNQPQHFGDGTRLSIL.

This clone occurred a few times. This chain links TRBV6-6 with TRBJ2-5; 7 bases map to TRBD1. V lost 5 bases and J lost 4; bases outside the gene matches: 1. Germline loops: CDR1 MNHNY, CDR2 SVGAGI (reference sequence). The CDR3 loop spans 12 amino acids. The CDR3 coding sequence is TGTGCCAGCAGTCGACAGGGAGAGACCCAGTACTTC. Translating gives CASSRQGETQYF.

The CDR3 region has the DNA TGCGCCAGCAGCGACCGGGACAGGGGGCAGGGCGGGGAGCTGTTTTTT. Protein product: CASSDRDRGQGGELFF. V and J are TRBV5-1 and TRBJ2-2; the match to TRBD1 covers 12 bases. The CDR3 spans 16 residues. The V gene end was trimmed by 4 bases and the J gene end by 7 bases; junction bases not matched to a gene: 8. Germline V gives CDR1 SGHRS, CDR2 YFSETQ.

This clone was counted between two and nine times. This sequence joins TRBV4-1 and TRBJ2-3, with unresolved D. Germline values: CDR1 MGHRA, CDR2 YSYEKL. V gave up 3 bases and J gave up 1 base, with 8 bases separating them. The CDR3 has 14 residues. The CDR3 sequence is CASSQVQGTDTQYF. For the CDR3, the DNA is TGCGCCAGCAGCCAGGTGCAGGGCACAGATACGCAGTATTTT.

The V gene is TRBV14, the J gene TRBJ1-2; D unresolved. The CDR3 runs to 12 residues. Germline CDR1 is SGHDN and CDR2 is FVKESK. The ends were cut back, 5 bases at V and 5 bases at J, with 9 bases in the middle. DNA for the CDR3: TGTGCCAGCAGCTCTGACTGGTATGGCTACACCTTC. It specifies CASSSDWYGYTF.

The J gene is TRBJ1-1, the V gene TRBV29-1; D is possibly TRBD1 (5 bases). Trimming removed 1 base at V and 0 bases at J, with 15 bases between. The CDR3 covers 16 residues. Germline loops: CDR1 SQVTM, CDR2 ANQGSEA. The CDR3 loop reads CSVEATLDSLNTEAFF. The CDR3 DNA follows: TGCAGCGTTGAAGCCACCTTAGACAGTTTGAACACTGAAGCTTTCTTT.

There are a few counts of this clone. The CDR3 nucleotides are TGTGCCAGCAGCGCAGCCGGGACAGGGTCCTACTTGAGCTCCTACGAGCAGTACTTC. It codes for CASSAAGTGSYLSSYEQYF. The chain uses TRBV7-9 and TRBJ2-7, with 9 nucleotides matching TRBD1. J gave up 0 bases and V 5 bases, and 17 bases lay outside the gene matches. The CDR3 has 19 residues. Germline loops: CDR1 SEHNR, CDR2 FQNEAQ (reference sequence). Together with reference TRBV7-9 and TRBJ2-7, the CDR3 gives the full variable domain: DTGVSQNPRHKITKRGQNVTFRCDPISEHNRLYWYRQTLGQGPEFLTYFQNEAQLEKSRLLSDRFSAERPKGSFSTLEIQRTEQGDSAMYLCASSAAGTGSYLSSYEQYFGPGTRLTVT.

This chain connects TRBV7-9 to TRBJ2-1; 8 bases map to TRBD2. Germline CDR1 reads SEHNR; CDR2 reads FQNEAQ (reference sequence). The length of the CDR3 is 19 residues. With V trimmed by 2 bases and J by 1 base, 13 bases remained unmatched. Here the CDR3 reads CASSLTRSGRGGSYNEQFF. CDR3 in DNA: TGTGCCAGCAGCTTAACTAGATCCGGTCGGGGGGGTTCCTACAATGAGCAGTTCTTC.

CDR3 nucleotide sequence: TGTGCCAGTAGTAGGAGCGGGAGTTATACAGATACGCAGTATTTT. Encoded protein: CASSRSGSYTDTQYF. This chain uses TRBV19 with TRBJ2-3; 8 bases agree with TRBD2. Germline CDR1 LNHDA, CDR2 SQIVND (reference sequence). V shed 4 bases and J 3 bases; nucleotides not matched to a gene: 6. The CDR3 loop spans 15 amino acids.

V gene TRBV9 combines with J gene TRBJ2-5; the D is unclear. Germline V gives CDR1 SGDLS, CDR2 YYNGEE. This CDR3 has 12 amino acids. V lost 4 bases and J 5 bases, leaving 9 bases between the germline ends. The CDR3 region has the DNA TGTGCCAGCAGCCCCCGTCCGGAGACCCAGTACTTC. This sequence encodes CASSPRPETQYF.

This clone was recorded a few times. The V and J genes are TRBV28 and TRBJ1-5, with TRBD1 as a possible D gene (5 bases). Germline CDR1 MDHEN, CDR2 SYDVKM. The CDR3 extends over 13 amino acids. The ends were cut back, 7 bases at V and 6 bases at J, with 13 bases in the middle. The CDR3 bases are TGTGCCAGCACCCTTCCTGGGGCTCAGCCCCAGCATTTT. This gives the protein CASTLPGAQPQHF.